These 12 T cell receptor beta chains came from one sample sequenced in a study of spatial heterogeneity in lung cancer. Study-wide points: Tumor mutation counts were tracked by expanded intratumoral alpha and beta TCR counts.

Time point meaning: sample taken at primary tumor resection. MiXCR was run by TCRdb on the 5' RACE reads, yielding one entry per CDR3 protein. The table has 15,000 or so distinct CDR3 sequences, over 4.5% seen once. Their recognized antigens are unknown. Sequenced material: lung tumor tissue, taken at surgery. The receptors stem from a male donor with early-stage non-small cell lung cancer.

The CDR3 DNA is TGTGCCAGCAGCTACGGAAGACTGTCCTCTGGAAACACCATATATTTT. Translated: CASSYGRLSSGNTIYF. The rearrangement uses TRBV13 and TRBJ1-3; D is undetermined. In germline, CDR1 is PRHDT, CDR2 FYEKMQ (reference sequence). CDR3 length: 16 residues. V was cut by 4 bases and J by 0 bases, with 13 bases left in between.

The J gene is TRBJ2-3, the V gene TRBV11-2, with D perhaps matching TRBD2 (6 bases). Trimming cost V 5 bases and J 5 bases, with 17 bases left between them. Per the germline V gene, CDR1 is SGHAT and CDR2 is FQNNGV. This CDR3 is built from 15 residues. The CDR3 is CASSHNPGERDTQYF. CDR3 DNA sequence: TGTGCCAGCAGCCACAATCCGGGGGAACGAGATACGCAGTATTTT.

This clonotype was detected many times. The rearrangement uses TRBV5-1 and TRBJ2-5; D unresolved. Germline CDR1 SGHRS, CDR2 YFSETQ. Trimming removed 3 bases at V and 1 base at J, with 10 bases between. The CDR3 spans 14 residues. Here the CDR3 DNA reads TGCGCCAGCAGCTATGGCGATATCCAAGAGACCCAGTACTTC. It translates to CASSYGDIQETQYF.

This clonotype was seen many times. The chain joins TRBV5-1 to TRBJ2-7; 11 nucleotides align to TRBD2. The V gene's germline CDR1 is SGHRS and CDR2 YFSETQ. This CDR3 has 15 residues. The V gene end was trimmed by 7 bases and the J gene end by 7 bases; junction bases not matched to a gene: 13. In DNA, the CDR3 is TGCGCCAGCGGCCCTAGCGGGGGGCCTCTTGGAGAGCAGTACTTC. Residues: CASGPSGGPLGEQYF.

This clonotype was found many times. The chain joins TRBV29-1 to TRBJ2-3; TRBD2 might be the D (6 bases). Trimming took off 3 bases at V and 1 base at J, with 8 bases between the two ends. CDR3 size: 13 residues. CDR1 is SQVTM and CDR2 is ANQGSEA in the germline V gene. The CDR3 DNA reads as TGCAGCGTTGACAGGGAGGGCACAGATACGCAGTATTTT. Translated, it gives CSVDREGTDTQYF.

The chain combines TRBV5-5 with TRBJ2-5; D is possibly TRBD2 (5 bases). Germline CDR1 SGHKS, CDR2 YYEKEE (reference sequence). There are 14 residues in the CDR3. V lost 2 bases, J lost 3 bases, and 11 bases lay in between. The CDR3 bases are TGTGCCAGCAGCTTTGACGTGGGAGAAGAGACCCAGTACTTC. Its protein product is CASSFDVGEETQYF.

This clonotype has a count of ten or more. This rearrangement joins TRBV2 to TRBJ2-1, with TRBD2 matching over 8 bases. CDR3 length: 15 residues. Germline V lookup: CDR1 SNHLY, CDR2 FYNNEI. Trimming at V came to 6 bases and at J to 6 bases, leaving 10 bases not matched to a gene. The CDR3 loop is CASSATSGASNEQFF. The DNA of the CDR3 is TGTGCCAGCAGCGCAACTAGCGGTGCAAGCAATGAGCAGTTCTTC.

This clonotype was recorded at least ten times. V usage is TRBV3-1 and J usage is TRBJ2-7; 8 bases map to TRBD2. V shed 0 bases and J 2 bases; nucleotides not matched to a gene: 6. The CDR3 length is 16 residues. Germline-derived CDR1 and CDR2 are LGHDT and YNNKEL (reference sequence). The CDR3 sequence is CASSQESGGNPYEQYF. The CDR3 region has the DNA TGTGCCAGCAGCCAAGAATCGGGGGGGAACCCCTACGAGCAGTACTTC.

This clonotype was recorded at least ten times. J is TRBJ1-2 and V is TRBV19, with D perhaps matching TRBD1 (6 bases). Germline CDR1 is LNHDA and CDR2 is SQIVND (reference sequence). V lost 4 bases and J lost 7, with 16 bases in between. The CDR3 sequence is 14 residues long. CDR3 sequence (DNA): TGTGCCAGTAGTAGTGGACAGCGTACTGCTGGCTACACCTTC. It codes for CASSSGQRTAGYTF.

This clonotype was counted many times. V gene TRBV7-9 combines with J gene TRBJ1-1; 10 bases match TRBD1. The CDR3 spans 15 residues. V shed 1 base, J shed 5 bases, and the junction held 4 bases outside the gene matches. Germline V gene lookup returns CDR1 SEHNR and CDR2 FQNEAQ (reference sequence). The CDR3 spells CASSLGGTGETEAFF. The DNA for the CDR3 is TGTGCCAGCAGCTTAGGGGGGACAGGGGAGACTGAAGCTTTCTTT.

This clonotype was found many times. Here the CDR3 reads CASSLATSRQGWAEAFF. The CDR3 DNA sequence: TGTGCCAGCAGCTTAGCCACCAGTAGACAGGGTTGGGCTGAAGCTTTCTTT. J is TRBJ1-1 and V is TRBV7-2; TRBD1 matches at 7 bases. From germline, CDR1 is SGHTA and CDR2 FQGNSA. The CDR3 has 17 amino acids. J gave up 6 bases and V 0 bases, and 13 bases lay outside the gene matches.

The table lists this clonotype with many counts. V is TRBV12-3 or TRBV12-4 and J is TRBJ2-2, with D unresolved. V was pared by 3 bases and J by 2 bases, with 4 bases between. This CDR3 is 13 amino acids long. CDR3 sequence reads: CASSFFNTGELFF. For the CDR3, the DNA is TGTGCCAGCAGTTTCTTCAACACCGGGGAGCTGTTTTTT.